These T cell receptor beta chains were read from a single sample in a study of blood T cells in healthy people across ages. Each CDR3 protein is one row after TCRdb ran MiXCR on the 5' RACE reads. The data show roughly 900,000 distinct CDR3 sequences, about 48% seen once. The sample was blood. These receptors came from a man aged 30 to 45 in good health. Both conserved end residues are part of each CDR3. The D gene is left open where the match is weak. Rows give clone size only sometimes, using once, few, many, or a class for an expanded clone.

v_call: TRBV4-1; clone_size: NA; d_call: NA; j_call: TRBJ2-7; cdr3_aa: CASSQPDLDRYEQYF; cdr3_nt: TGCGCCAGCAGCCAACCTGACCTTGACAGGTACGAGCAGTACTTC
v_call: TRBV7-2; clone_size: NA; d_call: NA; j_call: TRBJ2-2; cdr3_aa: CASSLALLGELFF; cdr3_nt: TGTGCCAGCAGCTTAGCCCTCCTCGGGGAGCTGTTTTTT
v_call: TRBV3-1; clone_size: few; d_call: NA; j_call: TRBJ1-1; cdr3_aa: CASSRLEGNTEAFF; cdr3_nt: TGTGCCAGCAGCCGCCTAGAGGGAAACACTGAAGCTTTCTTT
v_call: TRBV11-2; clone_size: NA; d_call: NA; j_call: TRBJ1-2; cdr3_aa: CASSLMGLYGYTF; cdr3_nt: TGTGCCAGCAGCTTAATGGGGCTCTATGGCTACACCTTC
v_call: TRBV7-9; clone_size: many; d_call: TRBD2; j_call: TRBJ2-5; cdr3_aa: CASERGLKETQYF; cdr3_nt: TGTGCCAGCGAGCGGGGATTAAAGGAGACCCAGTACTTC
v_call: TRBV29-1; clone_size: NA; d_call: NA; j_call: TRBJ1-2; cdr3_aa: CSVDDGLIYGYTF; cdr3_nt: TGCAGCGTCGACGACGGCCTCATCTATGGCTACACCTTC
v_call: TRBV12-3/TRBV12-4; clone_size: many; d_call: TRBD1; j_call: TRBJ2-4; cdr3_aa: CASSSPTGANIQYF; cdr3_nt: TGTGCCAGCAGTTCCCCGACAGGGGCCAACATTCAGTACTTC
v_call: TRBV7-8; clone_size: NA; d_call: TRBD1; j_call: TRBJ2-7; cdr3_aa: CASSLGGTGGYEQYF; cdr3_nt: TGTGCCAGCAGCTTAGGCGGGACAGGGGGCTACGAGCAGTACTTC
v_call: TRBV12-3/TRBV12-4; clone_size: few; d_call: TRBD1; j_call: TRBJ2-2; cdr3_aa: CASSPTGDNTGELFF; cdr3_nt: TGTGCCAGCAGCCCTACAGGGGACAACACCGGGGAGCTGTTTTTT
v_call: TRBV7-3; clone_size: few; d_call: NA; j_call: TRBJ2-3; cdr3_aa: CASKEGWATDTQYF; cdr3_nt: TGTGCCAGCAAAGAAGGGTGGGCCACAGATACGCAGTATTTT
v_call: TRBV4-1; clone_size: NA; d_call: NA; j_call: TRBJ2-7; cdr3_aa: CASSQDPIYEQYF; cdr3_nt: TGCGCCAGCAGCCAGGACCCCATCTACGAGCAGTACTTC
v_call: TRBV12-3/TRBV12-4; clone_size: few; d_call: NA; j_call: TRBJ1-1; cdr3_aa: CASRPPPNTEAFF; cdr3_nt: TGTGCCAGCAGACCCCCGCCGAACACTGAAGCTTTCTTT
v_call: TRBV10-3; clone_size: NA; d_call: TRBD1; j_call: TRBJ1-2; cdr3_aa: CATRGQGHGYTF; cdr3_nt: TGTGCCACCCGAGGACAGGGGCATGGCTACACCTTC
v_call: TRBV20-1; clone_size: NA; d_call: TRBD2; j_call: TRBJ2-7; cdr3_aa: CSAKGTNSYEQYF; cdr3_nt: TGCAGTGCTAAGGGGACTAACTCCTACGAGCAGTACTTC
v_call: TRBV18; clone_size: NA; d_call: NA; j_call: TRBJ1-5; cdr3_aa: CASSQSLHQPQHF; cdr3_nt: TGTGCCAGCTCACAGTCTCTCCATCAGCCCCAGCATTTT
v_call: TRBV7-3; clone_size: NA; d_call: TRBD1; j_call: TRBJ1-4; cdr3_aa: CASSLRSETSRDRGPGVGEKLFF; cdr3_nt: TGTGCCAGCAGCTTACGCTCGGAAACTAGCAGGGACAGGGGGCCAGGAGTGGGTGAAAAACTGTTTTTT
v_call: TRBV7-9; clone_size: few; d_call: NA; j_call: TRBJ2-5; cdr3_aa: CASSLTSLQETQYF; cdr3_nt: TGTGCCAGCAGCCTGACATCCCTCCAAGAGACCCAGTACTTC
v_call: TRBV27; clone_size: few; d_call: TRBD2; j_call: TRBJ2-3; cdr3_aa: CASTRNGAGGFSTDTQYF; cdr3_nt: TGTGCCAGCACCCGCAACGGGGCGGGAGGCTTTAGCACAGATACGCAGTATTTT
v_call: TRBV7-9; clone_size: NA; d_call: NA; j_call: TRBJ2-1; cdr3_aa: CASSLSRSVVSSYNEQFF; cdr3_nt: TGTGCCAGCAGCTTAAGTCGCAGTGTAGTCAGCTCCTACAATGAGCAGTTCTTC
v_call: TRBV3-1; clone_size: NA; d_call: TRBD1; j_call: TRBJ2-3; cdr3_aa: CASSQQGGIGDTQYF; cdr3_nt: TGTGCCAGCAGCCAACAAGGGGGCATAGGAGATACGCAGTATTTT
v_call: TRBV5-1; clone_size: NA; d_call: NA; j_call: TRBJ2-3; cdr3_aa: CASSTGRDTDTQYF; cdr3_nt: TGCGCCAGCAGCACAGGCCGGGACACAGATACGCAGTATTTT
v_call: TRBV6-6; clone_size: NA; d_call: NA; j_call: TRBJ2-5; cdr3_aa: CASSYLASGREQYF; cdr3_nt: TGTGCCAGCAGTTACCTAGCGTCCGGAAGGGAGCAGTACTTC
v_call: TRBV6-1; clone_size: NA; d_call: NA; j_call: TRBJ2-5; cdr3_aa: CASIEGGSQETQYF; cdr3_nt: TGTGCCAGCATCGAGGGGGGATCTCAAGAGACCCAGTACTTC
v_call: TRBV27; clone_size: few; d_call: TRBD1; j_call: TRBJ1-6; cdr3_aa: CASSPYAGQVINSPLHF; cdr3_nt: TGTGCCAGCAGTCCCTACGCCGGACAGGTTATTAATTCACCCCTCCACTTT
v_call: TRBV4-1; clone_size: NA; d_call: TRBD1; j_call: TRBJ1-1; cdr3_aa: CASSQNRGVTEAFF; cdr3_nt: TGCGCCAGCAGCCAGAACAGGGGGGTGACTGAAGCTTTCTTT
v_call: TRBV4-2; clone_size: few; d_call: TRBD2; j_call: TRBJ2-1; cdr3_aa: CASSSEVGLAENEQFF; cdr3_nt: TGTGCCAGCAGCTCCGAGGTGGGACTAGCGGAGAATGAGCAGTTCTTC
v_call: TRBV7-2; clone_size: few; d_call: NA; j_call: TRBJ2-7; cdr3_aa: CASSSPVLTYEQYF; cdr3_nt: TGTGCCAGCAGCTCCCCGGTCCTAACCTACGAGCAGTACTTC
v_call: TRBV27; clone_size: NA; d_call: TRBD1; j_call: TRBJ1-5; cdr3_aa: CASTPRGQGGQPQHF; cdr3_nt: TGTGCCAGCACCCCCAGGGGGCAGGGTGGTCAGCCCCAGCATTTT
v_call: TRBV20-1; clone_size: NA; d_call: TRBD1; j_call: TRBJ2-2; cdr3_aa: CSASYRSPGQGALTGELFF; cdr3_nt: TGCAGTGCCAGTTATAGATCCCCCGGACAGGGGGCCCTAACCGGGGAGCTGTTTTTT
v_call: TRBV3-1; clone_size: few; d_call: NA; j_call: TRBJ2-5; cdr3_aa: CASSQGWRVHQETQYF; cdr3_nt: TGTGCCAGCAGCCAAGGGTGGAGGGTCCATCAAGAGACCCAGTACTTC
v_call: TRBV29-1; clone_size: few; d_call: NA; j_call: TRBJ2-7; cdr3_aa: CSVEVLYEQYF; cdr3_nt: TGCAGCGTTGAGGTCCTCTACGAGCAGTACTTC
v_call: TRBV30; clone_size: NA; d_call: NA; j_call: TRBJ2-7; cdr3_aa: CAWSVQRRRRVYEQYF; cdr3_nt: TGTGCCTGGAGTGTACAAAGAAGGAGGAGAGTGTACGAGCAGTACTTC
v_call: TRBV5-1; clone_size: NA; d_call: TRBD2; j_call: TRBJ2-1; cdr3_aa: CASSLVPLAGGRNEQFF; cdr3_nt: TGCGCCAGCAGCTTGGTCCCACTAGCGGGGGGGCGGAATGAGCAGTTCTTC
v_call: TRBV7-2; clone_size: NA; d_call: NA; j_call: TRBJ1-2; cdr3_aa: CASSGGQVLSNYGYTF; cdr3_nt: TGTGCCAGCAGCGGGGGACAAGTGTTATCTAACTATGGCTACACCTTC
v_call: TRBV11-3; clone_size: few; d_call: NA; j_call: TRBJ2-7; cdr3_aa: CASSERYGDYEQYF; cdr3_nt: TGTGCCAGCTCTGAGAGGTACGGGGACTACGAGCAGTACTTC
v_call: TRBV11-2; clone_size: NA; d_call: NA; j_call: TRBJ2-5; cdr3_aa: CASSSSKGPPLGETQYF; cdr3_nt: TGTGCCAGCAGCTCATCTAAAGGGCCTCCCCTGGGGGAGACCCAGTACTTC
v_call: TRBV3-1; clone_size: NA; d_call: TRBD1; j_call: TRBJ2-7; cdr3_aa: CASRHSGTVYEQYF; cdr3_nt: TGTGCCAGCAGACACTCCGGGACAGTCTACGAGCAGTACTTC
v_call: TRBV27; clone_size: few; d_call: NA; j_call: TRBJ2-7; cdr3_aa: CASKRKGDEQYF; cdr3_nt: TGTGCCAGCAAACGGAAAGGGGACGAGCAGTACTTC
v_call: TRBV2; clone_size: few; d_call: NA; j_call: TRBJ2-1; cdr3_aa: CASSVAEGWFKQFF; cdr3_nt: TGTGCCAGCAGTGTAGCAGAAGGTTGGTTTAAGCAGTTCTTC
v_call: TRBV5-6; clone_size: once; d_call: NA; j_call: TRBJ1-1; cdr3_aa: CASSRDRDGLNTEAFF; cdr3_nt: TGTGCCAGCAGCCGTGACCGTGACGGGTTGAACACTGAAGCTTTCTTT
v_call: TRBV11-1; clone_size: few; d_call: NA; j_call: TRBJ2-1; cdr3_aa: CASSRGYTTYNEQFF; cdr3_nt: TGTGCCAGCAGCCGGGGGTACACCACCTACAATGAGCAGTTCTTC
v_call: TRBV20-1; clone_size: few; d_call: NA; j_call: TRBJ1-1; cdr3_aa: CSARFPGRGMNTEAFF; cdr3_nt: TGCAGTGCTAGGTTTCCGGGACGGGGGATGAACACTGAAGCTTTCTTT
v_call: TRBV5-1; clone_size: many; d_call: TRBD1; j_call: TRBJ2-3; cdr3_aa: CASSPGQGPDTQYF; cdr3_nt: TGCGCCAGCAGCCCCGGACAGGGCCCAGATACGCAGTATTTT
v_call: TRBV6-6; clone_size: NA; d_call: NA; j_call: TRBJ1-2; cdr3_aa: CASSYSSSGGDGYTF; cdr3_nt: TGTGCCAGCAGTTACTCGAGTTCTGGGGGGGATGGCTACACCTTC
v_call: TRBV18; clone_size: NA; d_call: NA; j_call: TRBJ1-4; cdr3_aa: CASSPGLEEKLFF; cdr3_nt: TGTGCCAGCTCACCAGGGCTTGAAGAAAAACTGTTTTTT
v_call: TRBV5-1; clone_size: NA; d_call: NA; j_call: TRBJ2-1; cdr3_aa: CASSLVRGRDEQFF; cdr3_nt: TGCGCCAGCAGCTTGGTTCGGGGTAGGGATGAGCAGTTCTTC
v_call: TRBV6-2/TRBV6-3; clone_size: few; d_call: NA; j_call: TRBJ2-1; cdr3_aa: CASSRGVLVSYNEQFF; cdr3_nt: TGTGCCAGCAGTCGAGGGGTCCTCGTCTCCTACAATGAGCAGTTCTTC
v_call: TRBV4-2; clone_size: NA; d_call: TRBD1; j_call: TRBJ1-6; cdr3_aa: CASSQPGTGYSPLHF; cdr3_nt: TGTGCCAGCAGCCAACCCGGGACAGGGTATTCACCCCTCCACTTT
v_call: TRBV2; clone_size: NA; d_call: TRBD2; j_call: TRBJ2-2; cdr3_aa: CASSDPERGHTGELFF; cdr3_nt: TGTGCCAGCAGTGATCCTGAGCGGGGTCACACCGGGGAGCTGTTTTTT
v_call: TRBV7-3; clone_size: NA; d_call: NA; j_call: TRBJ1-3; cdr3_aa: CASSRGVSGNTIYF; cdr3_nt: TGTGCCAGCAGCCGGGGGGTATCTGGAAACACCATATATTTT
v_call: TRBV4-2; clone_size: NA; d_call: NA; j_call: TRBJ2-7; cdr3_aa: CASSQVDKPYEQYF; cdr3_nt: TGTGCCAGCAGCCAAGTCGACAAGCCCTACGAGCAGTACTTC
v_call: TRBV6-2/TRBV6-3; clone_size: NA; d_call: TRBD1; j_call: TRBJ2-6; cdr3_aa: CASSLYRQGWRANVLTF; cdr3_nt: TGTGCCAGCAGCCTGTATAGACAGGGCTGGAGGGCCAACGTCCTGACTTTC
v_call: TRBV20-1; clone_size: NA; d_call: NA; j_call: TRBJ2-5; cdr3_aa: CSARSLPTGVFQETQYF; cdr3_nt: TGCAGTGCGCGCTCGCTCCCCACGGGGGTGTTCCAAGAGACCCAGTACTTC
v_call: TRBV27; clone_size: NA; d_call: NA; j_call: TRBJ1-1; cdr3_aa: CASRGPFEAFF; cdr3_nt: TGTGCCAGCAGGGGACCCTTCGAAGCTTTCTTT
v_call: TRBV12-5; clone_size: NA; d_call: NA; j_call: TRBJ2-1; cdr3_aa: CASGLSGLNEQFF; cdr3_nt: TGTGCTAGTGGTTTGTCCGGGCTCAATGAGCAGTTCTTC
v_call: TRBV5-5; clone_size: NA; d_call: TRBD1; j_call: TRBJ2-3; cdr3_aa: CASGLSRTGSSTDTQYF; cdr3_nt: TGTGCCAGCGGCCTAAGTAGGACAGGATCGAGCACAGATACGCAGTATTTT